One sample yielded the 7 T cell receptor beta chains listed below, sequenced in a study of blood T cell repertoires in COVID-19. Produced via immunoSEQ multiplex PCR; TCRdb's table is partial and in-frame only. There are over 200,000 clones in the sample; about 91% occur only once, and roughly 2.4% lies in the top ten. The sequencing sample was made of PBMCs or T cells enriched from blood (not recorded which). The receptors come from a woman in her thirties or forties with acute COVID-19.

The chain carries TRBV9 and TRBJ2-1; TRBD2 matches 9 bases. CDR1 is SGDLS, CDR2 YYNGEE, per germline. The CDR3 runs 18 residues. Trimming took 0 bases from V and 3 from J; bases not matched to a gene: 10. The CDR3 is CASSVVAGGPTNYNEQFF. In DNA form, the CDR3 reads TGTGCCAGCAGCGTAGTGGCGGGGGGGCCGACAAACTACAATGAGCAGTTCTTC.

The chain employs TRBV5-1 and TRBJ2-1; 7 bases align to TRBD2. Germline values: CDR1 SGHRS, CDR2 YFSETQ. V was clipped by 1 base and J by 3 bases; unmatched bases: 7. The CDR3 length is 16 residues. As DNA, the CDR3 is TGCGCCAGCAGCTTGTGGGCTAGCGGCAACTACAATGAGCAGTTCTTC. Translating gives CASSLWASGNYNEQFF.

Remarks on this clone: The same CDR3 arises from other DNA sequences in this sample as well. The chain links TRBV30 to TRBJ1-1; weak D call: TRBD1 (6 bases). V lost 0 bases and J 7 bases, leaving 12 bases between the germline ends. Germline V lookup: CDR1 GTSNPN, CDR2 SVGIG (reference sequence). This CDR3 contains 13 residues. CDR3 sequence reads: CAWSVGGAGEAFF. The DNA of the CDR3 is TGTGCCTGGAGTGTAGGGGGGGCTGGTGAAGCTTTCTTT. The full variable domain, completed using reference TRBV30 and TRBJ1-1, is SQTIHQWPATLVQPVGSPLSLECTVEGTSNPNLYWYRQAAGRGLQLLFYSVGIGQISSEVPQNLSASRPQDRQFILSSKKLLLSDSGFYLCAWSVGGAGEAFFGQGTRLTVV.

The genes are TRBV6-6 and TRBJ1-3; possible D gene TRBD1, 6 bases. Germline CDR1 and CDR2: MNHNY and SVGAGI (reference sequence). This CDR3 is 12 amino acids long. V was clipped by 8 bases and J by 6 bases, with 11 bases between them. The CDR3 loop is CASLRGKNTIYF. The CDR3 DNA reads as TGTGCCAGCCTCAGGGGAAAAAACACCATATATTTT.

The chain combines TRBV24-1 with TRBJ2-1; TRBD1 matches 9 bases. CDR1 and CDR2 from the germline V gene are KGHDR and SFDVKD. The CDR3 has 16 amino acids. V was clipped by 3 bases and J by 5 bases; unmatched bases: 7. The CDR3 DNA follows: TGTGCCACCAGTGATCCCGGGACAGGGCCCAACAATGAGCAGTTCTTC. Translation: CATSDPGTGPNNEQFF.

The chain links TRBV25-1 to TRBJ1-2, with 8 bases identical to TRBD1. Trimming removed 7 bases from V and 5 bases from J; junction bases left unmatched: 21. CDR3 length: 18 residues. Germline loops: CDR1 MGHDK, CDR2 SYGVNS. The CDR3 DNA is TGTGCCAGCATACCCGGCTATTTAGCACCGGGACAGGTTTATGGCTACACCTTC. This translates into CASIPGYLAPGQVYGYTF.

V and J are TRBV11-2 and TRBJ1-2; 7 bases are a match to TRBD1. Trimming removed 3 bases from V and 3 bases from J; junction bases left unmatched: 4. The CDR3 totals 14 residues. CDR1 is SGHAT and CDR2 is FQNNGV in the germline V gene. The CDR3 region has the DNA TGTGCCAGCAGCTTCGGACAGGCCTACTATGGCTACACCTTC. Protein sequence: CASSFGQAYYGYTF.